This T cell receptor (beta chain) was identified in a study of blood T cell repertoires in COVID-19. The wider study: Sources were T cells, B-cell-depleted T cells, or PBMCs; the material itself was cDNA or gDNA.

TCRdb keeps only in-frame clones here, not all; method: immunoSEQ multiplex PCR. The sample shows more than 95,000 clones, approximately 83% of them seen only once. This CDR3 is 13 amino acids long. The germline gives CDR1 SNHLY, CDR2 FYNNEI. With 8 bases removed from V and 0 bases from J, the gap between germline ends came to 11 bases. The chain has TRBV2 and TRBJ2-7; D is possibly TRBD2 (5 bases). The sequence derives from a man older than 75 with active or convalescent COVID-19. The sample consisted of peripheral blood. The CDR3 DNA reads TGTGCCAGCGCGAGGGAGAGCTCCTACGAGCAGTACTTC. It codes for CASARESSYEQYF.